This TCR beta chain was captured by sequencing in a study of shared clonotypes between healthy human individuals. General study findings and limits: Naive subsets typically showed greater estimated richness than memory subsets. What rarefaction showed was incomplete sorted-subset sequencing despite large depth.

Generated by immunoSEQ multiplex PCR, the TCRdb table keeps only in-frame clones and is missing some. The repertoire holds a few million clones, with roughly nine tenths as singletons. CDR1 is LNHDA, CDR2 SQIVND, per germline (reference sequence). Between the trimmed V and J ends, which lost 4 bases and 0 bases, there was a span of 9 bases. The CDR3 runs 14 residues. In the case of this clone: Its antigen remains unknown. The same CDR3 can be traced to other DNA sequences in this sample.

Into CD45RA+ naive and CD45RA-negative memory subsets, the CD4+ cells were split. The chain couples TRBV19 to TRBJ1-1; D is perhaps TRBD1 (5 bases). Sequenced sample: naive CD4+ T cells sorted from blood. Indicated subset: CD45RA+ positively selected. The clonotype originates from a man aged 18 to 29 in good health. In nucleotides, the CDR3 is TGTGCCAGTAGTAAGGCAGGGATGAACACTGAAGCTTTCTTT. Protein product: CASSKAGMNTEAFF.